What follows is one TCR beta chain and its context. Its antigen is not known. The source of the sample is a study of PD-L1 blockade in urothelial cancer. On the study more broadly: The number of prior chemotherapy regimens per patient was 0 to 3. Treatment start was followed by blood analysis at 3 weeks (second dose) and again at 6 weeks. Points from the study as a whole: Durable-benefit patients expanded tumor-associated blood clones more at 3 weeks.

Using immunoSEQ multiplex PCR, the repertoire was profiled, and TCRdb retains in-frame clones only, with some absent. The profile shows about 39,000 clones, roughly 90% of them singletons. Time point: pretreatment peripheral blood. Germline V gene data show CDR1 as PRHDT and CDR2 as FYEKMQ (reference sequence). V gave up 4 bases and J gave up 2 bases, with 9 bases separating them. The CDR3 length is 13 residues. The sample consisted of PBMCs, taken around atezolizumab (anti-PD-L1) treatment. The genes are TRBV13 and TRBJ2-7, with D possibly TRBD1 on 6 matching bases. The sequence was collected from a woman aged 60-75 years with urothelial cancer. CDR3 bases: TGTGCCAGCAGCTCAAGACAGGCCTACGAGCAGTACTTC. Translation: CASSSRQAYEQYF.